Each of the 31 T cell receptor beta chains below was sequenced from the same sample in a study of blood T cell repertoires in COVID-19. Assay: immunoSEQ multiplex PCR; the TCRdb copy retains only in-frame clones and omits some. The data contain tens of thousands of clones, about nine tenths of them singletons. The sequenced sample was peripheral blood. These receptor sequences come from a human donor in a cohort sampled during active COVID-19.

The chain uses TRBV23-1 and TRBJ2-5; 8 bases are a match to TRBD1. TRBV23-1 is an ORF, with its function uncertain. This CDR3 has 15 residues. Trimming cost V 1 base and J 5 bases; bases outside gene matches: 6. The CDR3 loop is CASSQFQDREETQYF. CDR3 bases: TGCGCCAGCAGTCAATTCCAGGACAGGGAGGAGACCCAGTACTTC.

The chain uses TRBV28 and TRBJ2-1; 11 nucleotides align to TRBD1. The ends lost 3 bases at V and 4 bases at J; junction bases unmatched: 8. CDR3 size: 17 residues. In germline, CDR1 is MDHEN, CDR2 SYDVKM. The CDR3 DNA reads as TGTGCCAGCAGTTTTCTCTCGGGACAGGGGGGATACAATGAGCAGTTCTTC. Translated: CASSFLSGQGGYNEQFF.

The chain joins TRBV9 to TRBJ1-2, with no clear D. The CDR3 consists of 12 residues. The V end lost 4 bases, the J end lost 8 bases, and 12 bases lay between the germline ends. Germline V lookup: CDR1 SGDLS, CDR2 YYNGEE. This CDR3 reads CASSPGGGGYTF. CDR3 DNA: TGTGCCAGCAGCCCGGGTGGTGGCGGCTACACCTTC.

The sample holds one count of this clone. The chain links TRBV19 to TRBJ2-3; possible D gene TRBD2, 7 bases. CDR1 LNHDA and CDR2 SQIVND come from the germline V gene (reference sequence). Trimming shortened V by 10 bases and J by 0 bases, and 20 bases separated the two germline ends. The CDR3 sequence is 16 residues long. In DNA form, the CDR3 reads TGTGCCATCTCCAAGGGGAGGGGGGTAAGCACAGATACGCAGTATTTT. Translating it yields CAISKGRGVSTDTQYF.

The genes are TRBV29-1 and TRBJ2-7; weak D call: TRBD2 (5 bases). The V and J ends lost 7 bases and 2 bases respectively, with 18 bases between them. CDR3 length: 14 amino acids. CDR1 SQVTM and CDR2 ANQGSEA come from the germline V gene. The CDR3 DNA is TGCAGCGCCACCCTAGGACTCACAGCCTACGAGCAGTACTTC. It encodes CSATLGLTAYEQYF.

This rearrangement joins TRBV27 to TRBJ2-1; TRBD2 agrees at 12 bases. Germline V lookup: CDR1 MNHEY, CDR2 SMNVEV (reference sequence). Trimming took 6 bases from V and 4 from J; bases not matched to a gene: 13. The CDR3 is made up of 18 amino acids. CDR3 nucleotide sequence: TGTGCCAGCAGCCGAATCGGGACTAGCGGGTGGGCATACAATGAGCAGTTCTTC. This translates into CASSRIGTSGWAYNEQFF.

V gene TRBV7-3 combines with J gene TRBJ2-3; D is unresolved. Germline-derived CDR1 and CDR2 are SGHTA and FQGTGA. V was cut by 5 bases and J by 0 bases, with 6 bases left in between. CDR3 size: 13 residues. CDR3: CASSPYSTDTQYF. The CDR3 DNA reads TGTGCCAGCAGCCCCTATAGCACAGATACGCAGTATTTT. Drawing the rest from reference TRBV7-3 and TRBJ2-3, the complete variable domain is GAGVSQTPSNKVTEKGKYVELRCDPISGHTALYWYRQSLGQGPEFLIYFQGTGAADDSGLPNDRFFAVRPEGSVSTLKIQRTERGDSAVYLCASSPYSTDTQYFGPGTRLTVL.

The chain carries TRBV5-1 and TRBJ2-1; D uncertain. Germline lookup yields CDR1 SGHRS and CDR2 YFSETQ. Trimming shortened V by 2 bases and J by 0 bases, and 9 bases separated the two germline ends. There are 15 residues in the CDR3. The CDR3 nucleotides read TGCGCCAGCAGCTTTTCTATAAGCTCCTACAATGAGCAGTTCTTC. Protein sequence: CASSFSISSYNEQFF.

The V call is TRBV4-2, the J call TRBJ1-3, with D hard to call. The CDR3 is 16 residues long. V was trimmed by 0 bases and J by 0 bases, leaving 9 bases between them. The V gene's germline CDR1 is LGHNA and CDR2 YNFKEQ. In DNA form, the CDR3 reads TGTGCCAGCAGCCAAGAATTCGGTAGCTCTGGAAACACCATATATTTT. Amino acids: CASSQEFGSSGNTIYF.

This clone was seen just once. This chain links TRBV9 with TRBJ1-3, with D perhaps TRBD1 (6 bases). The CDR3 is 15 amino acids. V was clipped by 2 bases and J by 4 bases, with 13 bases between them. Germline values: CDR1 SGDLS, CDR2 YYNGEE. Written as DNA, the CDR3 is TGTGCCAGCAGCGTTTTGGGGGCTCCAGGAAACACCATATATTTT. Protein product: CASSVLGAPGNTIYF.

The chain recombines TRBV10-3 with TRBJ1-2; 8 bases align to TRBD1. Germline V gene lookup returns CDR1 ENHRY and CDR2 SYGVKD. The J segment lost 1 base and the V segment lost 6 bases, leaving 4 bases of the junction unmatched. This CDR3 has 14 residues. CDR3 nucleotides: TGTGCCATCAGATTTGACAGGGGTAACTATGGCTACACCTTC. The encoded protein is CAIRFDRGNYGYTF.

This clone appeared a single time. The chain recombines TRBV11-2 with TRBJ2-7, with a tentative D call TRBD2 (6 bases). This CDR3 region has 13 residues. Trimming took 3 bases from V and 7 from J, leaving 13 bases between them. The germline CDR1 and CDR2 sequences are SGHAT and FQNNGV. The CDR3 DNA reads TGTGCCAGCAGCTTCTCAGACGGAGGGGAGCAGTACTTC. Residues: CASSFSDGGEQYF.

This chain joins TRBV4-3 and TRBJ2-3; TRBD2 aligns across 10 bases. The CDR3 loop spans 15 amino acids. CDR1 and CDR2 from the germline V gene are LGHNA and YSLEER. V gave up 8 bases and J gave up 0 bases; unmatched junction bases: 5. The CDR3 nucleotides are TGCGCCAGCTCACCGACTAGCGGGAGCACAGATACGCAGTATTTT. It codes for CASSPTSGSTDTQYF.

For the CDR3, the DNA is TGTGCCAGCAGCCAAATGGCGGGAGCCGGGGAGCTGTTTTTT. The encoded protein is CASSQMAGAGELFF. This chain connects TRBV14 to TRBJ2-2; 7 bases are shared with TRBD2. The CDR3 has 14 residues. CDR1 is SGHDN and CDR2 is FVKESK in the germline V gene. Trimming removed 2 bases from V and 6 bases from J; junction bases left unmatched: 3.

The CDR3 is CASSQYRGGSYNSPLHF. The CDR3 nucleotides are TGCGCCAGCAGCCAGTACAGGGGGGGTTCCTATAATTCACCCCTCCACTTT. V usage is TRBV4-3 and J usage is TRBJ1-6; 8 bases fit TRBD1. The CDR3 totals 17 residues. V lost 3 bases, J lost 1 base, and 5 bases stayed unmatched. Germline V lookup: CDR1 LGHNA, CDR2 YSLEER.

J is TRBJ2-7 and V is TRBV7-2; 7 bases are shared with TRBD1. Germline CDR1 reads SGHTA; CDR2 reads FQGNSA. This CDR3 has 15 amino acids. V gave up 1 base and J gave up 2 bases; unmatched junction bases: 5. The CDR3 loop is CASSLGGQYPYEQYF. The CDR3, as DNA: TGTGCCAGCAGCTTAGGGGGACAGTATCCCTACGAGCAGTACTTC. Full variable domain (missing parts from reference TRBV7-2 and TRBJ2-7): GAGVSQSPSNKVTEKGKDVELRCDPISGHTALYWYRQSLGQGLEFLIYFQGNSAPDKSGLPSDRFSAERTGGSVSTLTIQRTQQEDSAVYLCASSLGGQYPYEQYFGPGTRLTVT.

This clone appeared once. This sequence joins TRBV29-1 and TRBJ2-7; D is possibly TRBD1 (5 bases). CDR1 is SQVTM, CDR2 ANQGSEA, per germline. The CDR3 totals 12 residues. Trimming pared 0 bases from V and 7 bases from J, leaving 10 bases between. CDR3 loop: CSVEDRVGEQYF. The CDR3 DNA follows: TGCAGCGTTGAAGACAGGGTAGGGGAGCAGTACTTC.

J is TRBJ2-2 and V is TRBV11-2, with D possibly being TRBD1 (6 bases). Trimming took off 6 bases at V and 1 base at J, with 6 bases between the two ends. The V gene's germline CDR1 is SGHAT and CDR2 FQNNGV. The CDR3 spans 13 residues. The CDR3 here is CASRTGNTGELFF. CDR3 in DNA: TGTGCCAGCAGGACAGGGAACACCGGGGAGCTGTTTTTT.

CDR3 in amino acids: CASSPEDRAYGYTF. The CDR3 DNA follows: TGTGCCAGCTCCCCGGAGGACAGAGCCTATGGCTACACCTTC. The chain has TRBV18 and TRBJ1-2, with D tentatively TRBD1 (6 bases). The CDR3 sequence is 14 residues long. Trimming took off 6 bases at V and 4 bases at J, with 15 bases between the two ends. Germline V CDR1 and CDR2: KGHSH, LQKENI.

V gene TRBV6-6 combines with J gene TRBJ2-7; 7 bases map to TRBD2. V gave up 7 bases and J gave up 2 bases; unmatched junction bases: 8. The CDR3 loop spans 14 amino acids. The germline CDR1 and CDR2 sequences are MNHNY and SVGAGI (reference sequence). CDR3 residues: CASTSSGGTYEQYF. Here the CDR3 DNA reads TGTGCCAGCACCTCATCGGGGGGAACCTACGAGCAGTACTTC.

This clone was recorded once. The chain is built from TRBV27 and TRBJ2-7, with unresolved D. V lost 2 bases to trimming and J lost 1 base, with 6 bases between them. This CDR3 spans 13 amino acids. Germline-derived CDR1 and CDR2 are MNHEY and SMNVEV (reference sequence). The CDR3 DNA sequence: TGTGCCAGCAGTTTAGGCAATTCCTACGAGCAGTACTTC. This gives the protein CASSLGNSYEQYF.

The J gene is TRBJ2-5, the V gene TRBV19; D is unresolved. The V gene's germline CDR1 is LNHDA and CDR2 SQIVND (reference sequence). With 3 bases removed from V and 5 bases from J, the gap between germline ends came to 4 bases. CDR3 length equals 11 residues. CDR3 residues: CASSMSETQYF. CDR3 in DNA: TGTGCCAGTAGTATGTCTGAGACCCAGTACTTC.

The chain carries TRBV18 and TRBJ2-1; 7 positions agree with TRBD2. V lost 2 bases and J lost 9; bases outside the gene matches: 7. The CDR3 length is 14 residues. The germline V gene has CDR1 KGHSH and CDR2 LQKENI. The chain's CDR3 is CASSPFKGGGEQFF. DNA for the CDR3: TGTGCCAGCTCACCATTCAAGGGCGGGGGTGAGCAGTTCTTC.

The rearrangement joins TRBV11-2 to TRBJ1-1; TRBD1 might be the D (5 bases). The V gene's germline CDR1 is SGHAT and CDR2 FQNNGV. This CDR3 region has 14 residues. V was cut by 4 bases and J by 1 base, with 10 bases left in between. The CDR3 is CASSSTGGNTEAFF. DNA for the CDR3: TGTGCCAGCAGCTCAACGGGGGGGAACACTGAAGCTTTCTTT.

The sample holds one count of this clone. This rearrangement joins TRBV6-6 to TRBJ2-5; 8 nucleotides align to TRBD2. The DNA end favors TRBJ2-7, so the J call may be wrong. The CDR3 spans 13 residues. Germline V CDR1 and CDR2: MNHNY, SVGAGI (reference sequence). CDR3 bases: TGTGCCAGCTCCCTAGCGGGTAAAGGCGAGCAGTACTTC. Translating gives CASSLAGKGEQYF.

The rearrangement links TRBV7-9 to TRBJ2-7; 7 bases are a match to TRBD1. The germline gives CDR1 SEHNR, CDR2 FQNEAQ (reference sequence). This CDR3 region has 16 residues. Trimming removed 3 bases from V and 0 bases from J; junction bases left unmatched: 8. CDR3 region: CASSFLSGTDSYEQYF. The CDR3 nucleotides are TGTGCCAGCAGCTTTCTCAGTGGGACAGACTCCTACGAGCAGTACTTC.

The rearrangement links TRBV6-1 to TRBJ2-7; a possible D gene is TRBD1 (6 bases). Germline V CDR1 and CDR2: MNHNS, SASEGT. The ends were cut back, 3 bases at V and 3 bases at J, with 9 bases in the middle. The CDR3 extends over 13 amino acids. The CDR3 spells CASSEGAFYEQYF. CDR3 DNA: TGTGCCAGCAGTGAGGGGGCCTTCTACGAGCAGTACTTC.

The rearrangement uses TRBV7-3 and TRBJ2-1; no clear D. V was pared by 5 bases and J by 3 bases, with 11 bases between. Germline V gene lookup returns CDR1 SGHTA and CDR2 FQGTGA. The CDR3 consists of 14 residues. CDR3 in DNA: TGTGCCAGCAGCCCTCGAACGGGCTACAATGAGCAGTTCTTC. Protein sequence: CASSPRTGYNEQFF.

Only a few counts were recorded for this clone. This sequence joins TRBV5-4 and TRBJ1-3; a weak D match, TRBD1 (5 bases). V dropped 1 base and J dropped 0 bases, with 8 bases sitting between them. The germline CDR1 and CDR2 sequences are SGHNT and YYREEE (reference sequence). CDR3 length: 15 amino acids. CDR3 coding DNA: TGTGCCAGCAGCTTGTCCCAGGGCTCTGGAAACACCATATATTTT. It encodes CASSLSQGSGNTIYF. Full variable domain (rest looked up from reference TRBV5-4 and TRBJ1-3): ETGVTQSPTHLIKTRGQQVTLRCSSQSGHNTVSWYQQALGQGPQFIFQYYREEENGRGNFPPRFSGLQFPNYSSELNVNALELDDSALYLCASSLSQGSGNTIYFGEGSWLTVV.

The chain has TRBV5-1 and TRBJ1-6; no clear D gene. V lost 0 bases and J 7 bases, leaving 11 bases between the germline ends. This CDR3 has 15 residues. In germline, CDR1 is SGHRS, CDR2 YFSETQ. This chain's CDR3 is CASSLDVSGNSPLHF. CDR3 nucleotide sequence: TGCGCCAGCAGCTTGGACGTTTCCGGGAATTCACCCCTCCACTTT. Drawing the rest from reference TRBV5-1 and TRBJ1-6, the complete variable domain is KAGVTQTPRYLIKTRGQQVTLSCSPISGHRSVSWYQQTPGQGLQFLFEYFSETQRNKGNFPGRFSGRQFSNSRSEMNVSTLELGDSALYLCASSLDVSGNSPLHFGNGTRLTVT.

CDR3 sequence (DNA): TGTGCCAGCAGCGCCGGGAATAGGGGGCTCAATGAGCAGTTCTTC. This gives the protein CASSAGNRGLNEQFF. This rearrangement joins TRBV9 to TRBJ2-1; 7 bases are shared with TRBD1. J gave up 6 bases and V 3 bases, and 9 bases lay outside the gene matches. Germline lookup yields CDR1 SGDLS and CDR2 YYNGEE. The CDR3 contains 15 residues.